The 6 T cell receptor beta chains given below trace back to one sample, sequenced in a study of T cells in tumors after PD-1 blockade. The repertoire was sequenced with immunoSEQ multiplex PCR; TCRdb's copy has only in-frame clones and lacks some. Of a few thousand clones listed, approximately 70% were seen once; the top ten hold approximately 33%. This material consisted of tumor tissue, taken before anti-PD-1 treatment. The receptors shown here come from a human donor with cutaneous squamous cell carcinoma.

The chain couples TRBV6-4 to TRBJ2-1; D is possibly TRBD1 (5 bases). Trimming stripped 4 bases from V and 3 bases from J, with 10 bases between. Looked up from germline, CDR1 is MRHNA and CDR2 is SNTAGT. There are 14 residues in the CDR3. In DNA, the CDR3 is TGTGCCAGCAGTGGGGGCAGTAGCTACAATGAGCAGTTCTTC. This translates into CASSGGSSYNEQFF.

This clone was recorded once. In DNA form, the CDR3 reads TGTGCCAGCAGGGGGCCGCAATCTAATTCACCCCTCCACTTT. Its translation is CASRGPQSNSPLHF. The rearrangement uses TRBV2 and TRBJ1-6; D is perhaps TRBD1 (5 bases). Germline V gene data show CDR1 as SNHLY and CDR2 as FYNNEI. The CDR3 loop spans 14 amino acids. V shed 6 bases and J shed 6 bases, with 12 bases lying between them.

The chain joins TRBV10-1 to TRBJ2-1, with D possibly being TRBD2 (6 bases). CDR3 length: 13 residues. Trimming cost V 8 bases and J 1 base, with 9 bases left between them. Germline V gene data show CDR1 as WNHNN and CDR2 as SYGVQD (reference sequence). CDR3 sequence: CASQDYSYNEQFF. CDR3 coding DNA: TGCGCCAGCCAGGACTATTCCTACAATGAGCAGTTCTTC.

The gene calls are TRBV9 and TRBJ2-3, with TRBD2 identical over 7 bases. Germline-derived CDR1 and CDR2 are SGDLS and YYNGEE. CDR3 length: 14 residues. Trimming took 3 bases from V and 5 from J; bases not matched to a gene: 6. As DNA, the CDR3 is TGTGCCAGCAGCGACGGGACTACTTTAGATACGCAGTATTTT. Its translation is CASSDGTTLDTQYF. Looking up the rest from reference TRBV9 and TRBJ2-3 gives the full variable domain: DSGVTQTPKHLITATGQRVTLRCSPRSGDLSVYWYQQSLDQGLQFLIQYYNGEERAKGNILERFSAQQFPDLHSELNLSSLELGDSALYFCASSDGTTLDTQYFGPGTRLTVL.

The chain carries TRBV4-1 and TRBJ2-1; 9 bases agree with TRBD2. Germline V gene data show CDR1 as MGHRA and CDR2 as YSYEKL. Trimming took 3 bases from V and 6 from J; bases not matched to a gene: 9. The CDR3 loop spans 16 amino acids. CDR3: CASSHLRAGGGNEQFF. As DNA, the CDR3 is TGCGCCAGCAGCCACCTCCGGGCGGGGGGGGGCAATGAGCAGTTCTTC.

This clone was observed a few times. The chain uses TRBV2 and TRBJ1-1, with a tentative D call TRBD1 (6 bases). The length of the CDR3 is 13 residues. The V end was cut by 7 bases, the J end by 7 bases, with 16 bases between. From germline, CDR1 is SNHLY and CDR2 FYNNEI. The DNA for the CDR3 is TGTGCCAGCACGAATCACGCACAGGGTGAAGCTTTCTTT. Its protein is CASTNHAQGEAFF.